Detailed here is one T cell receptor beta chain. This sample is drawn from a study of shared clonotypes between healthy human individuals. Study overall: Sampling drew on donors who were a couple of women and three men aged 18 to 49.

The CDR3 extends over 18 amino acids. The germline V gene encodes CDR1 SGHTA and CDR2 FQGNSA. V shed 4 bases, J shed 3 bases, and the junction held 10 bases outside the gene matches. Template amounts of roughly 0.3 ug DNA, approximately 30,000 T cell genomes, were employed in unsorted PBMC replicate PCRs. Using ten immunoSEQ deep assay plates, investigators sequenced unsorted PBMC DNA. Generated by immunoSEQ multiplex PCR, the TCRdb table keeps only in-frame clones and is missing some. The data hold around 500,000 clones, with about 85% observed a single time. The sample was PBMCs. This clonotype was obtained from a woman aged 35 to 49 in good health. Some clones in this sample may be carry-over from other donors' samples. The chain carries TRBV7-2 and TRBJ2-1; 12 nucleotides match TRBD2. CDR3: CASSSGTSGFPFYNEQFF. In DNA form, the CDR3 reads TGTGCCAGCAGCTCGGGGACTAGCGGGTTCCCCTTCTACAATGAGCAGTTCTTC.